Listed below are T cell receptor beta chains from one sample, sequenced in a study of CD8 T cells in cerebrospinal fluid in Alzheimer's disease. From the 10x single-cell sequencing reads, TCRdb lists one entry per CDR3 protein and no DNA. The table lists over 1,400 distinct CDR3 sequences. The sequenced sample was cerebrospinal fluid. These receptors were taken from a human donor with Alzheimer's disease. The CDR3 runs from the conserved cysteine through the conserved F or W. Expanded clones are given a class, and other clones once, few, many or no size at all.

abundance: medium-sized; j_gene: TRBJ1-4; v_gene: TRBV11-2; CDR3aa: CASRRTGGEKLFF
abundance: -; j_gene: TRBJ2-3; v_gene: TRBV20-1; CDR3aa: CSANNRGRDTDTQYF
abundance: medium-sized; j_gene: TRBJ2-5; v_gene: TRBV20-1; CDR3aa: CSANPPLGIETQYF
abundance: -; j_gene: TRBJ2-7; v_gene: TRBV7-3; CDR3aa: CASSLNRFYEQYF
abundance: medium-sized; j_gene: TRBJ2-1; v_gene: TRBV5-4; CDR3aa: CASGTLMNREQFF
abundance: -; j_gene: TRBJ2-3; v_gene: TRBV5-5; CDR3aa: CASSLGGRTDTQYF
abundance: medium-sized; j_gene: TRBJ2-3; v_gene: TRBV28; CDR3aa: CASSPSGISTDTQYF
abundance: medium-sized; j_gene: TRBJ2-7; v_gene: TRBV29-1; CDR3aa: CSVARQGGHEQYF
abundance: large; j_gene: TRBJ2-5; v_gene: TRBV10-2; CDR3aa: CASLDVEETQYF
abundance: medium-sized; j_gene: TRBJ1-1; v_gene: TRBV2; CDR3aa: CASSEQVGRGYTEAFF
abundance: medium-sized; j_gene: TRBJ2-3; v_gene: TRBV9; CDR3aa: CASSVSSQGAGDTQYF
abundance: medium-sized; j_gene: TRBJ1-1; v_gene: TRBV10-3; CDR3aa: CAISGRTGRSTEAFF
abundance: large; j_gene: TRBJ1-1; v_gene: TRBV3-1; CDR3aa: CASSVFRGTAFF
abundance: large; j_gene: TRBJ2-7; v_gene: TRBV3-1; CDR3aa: CASSQDFGGYEQYF
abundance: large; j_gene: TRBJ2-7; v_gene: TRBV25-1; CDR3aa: CASSASIPEQYF
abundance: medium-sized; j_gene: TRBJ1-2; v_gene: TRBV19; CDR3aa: CASTRRSGISNYGYTF
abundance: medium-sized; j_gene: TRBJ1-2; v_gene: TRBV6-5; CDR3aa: CASSTNPAGQYYGYTF
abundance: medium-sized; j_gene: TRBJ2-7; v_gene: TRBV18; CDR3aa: CASSLGQGWTYEQYF
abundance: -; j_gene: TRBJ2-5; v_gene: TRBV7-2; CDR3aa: CASSLVALGETQYF
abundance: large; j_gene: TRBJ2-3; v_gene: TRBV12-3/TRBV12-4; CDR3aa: CASKGLAGDTQYF
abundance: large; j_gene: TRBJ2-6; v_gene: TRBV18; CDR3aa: CASSQAGAGANVLTF
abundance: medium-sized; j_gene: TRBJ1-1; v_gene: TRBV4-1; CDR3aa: CASSQDGQPLEAFF
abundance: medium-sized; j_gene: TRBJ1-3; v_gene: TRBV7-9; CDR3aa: CASSILSGNTIYF
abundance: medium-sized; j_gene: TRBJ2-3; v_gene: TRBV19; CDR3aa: CASSPWGRGADTQYF
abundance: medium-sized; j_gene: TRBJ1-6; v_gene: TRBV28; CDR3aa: CASRFGGGDNSPLHF
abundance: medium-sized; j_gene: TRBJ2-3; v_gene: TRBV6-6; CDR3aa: CASSYSGLTDTQYF
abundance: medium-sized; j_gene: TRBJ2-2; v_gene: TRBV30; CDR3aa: CAWETGQSVTGELFF
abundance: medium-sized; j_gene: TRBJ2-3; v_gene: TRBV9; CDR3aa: CASSVATSGATDTQYF
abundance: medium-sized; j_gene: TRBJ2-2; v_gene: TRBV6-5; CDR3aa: CASSYQREQGGELFF
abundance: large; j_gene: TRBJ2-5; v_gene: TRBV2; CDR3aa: CAGSVLTGQETQYF
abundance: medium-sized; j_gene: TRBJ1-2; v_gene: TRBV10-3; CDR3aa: CAISETGENYGYTF
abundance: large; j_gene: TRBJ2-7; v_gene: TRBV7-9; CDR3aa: CASSLWEGEQYF
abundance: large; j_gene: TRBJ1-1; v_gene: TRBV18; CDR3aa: CASSPDGVTEAFF
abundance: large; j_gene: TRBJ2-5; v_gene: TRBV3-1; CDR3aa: CASDYGGAETQYF
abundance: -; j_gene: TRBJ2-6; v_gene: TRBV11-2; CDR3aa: CASSSRLAGDLLGANVLTF
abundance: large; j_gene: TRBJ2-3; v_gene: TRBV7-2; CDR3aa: CASSLRLGGRTDTQYF
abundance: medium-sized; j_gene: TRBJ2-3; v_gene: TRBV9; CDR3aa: CASSLAGLAGGILDTQYF
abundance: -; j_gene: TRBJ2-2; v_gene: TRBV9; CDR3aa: CASSAPLYSDFNTGELFF
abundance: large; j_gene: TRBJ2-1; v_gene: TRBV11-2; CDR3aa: CASSLEASGGNEQFF
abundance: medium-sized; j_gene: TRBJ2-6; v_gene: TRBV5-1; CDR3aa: CASSLGSGGTGANVLTF
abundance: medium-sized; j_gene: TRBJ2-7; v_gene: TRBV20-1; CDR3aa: CSARDLNRPSNEQYF
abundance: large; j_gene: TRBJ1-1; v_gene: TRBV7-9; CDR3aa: CASSLAASAEAFF